Shown below are 27 T cell receptor beta chains from a single sample sequenced in a study of cytomegalovirus exposure and HLA in healthy donors (dated by TCRdb to 2015 to 2018). The method behind the library was the immunoSEQ multiplex PCR assay. The multiplex PCR relied on a mix of 60 forward primers for TCR Vbeta segments and 13 reverse primers for TCR Jbeta segments. This immuneACCESS table, as held by TCRdb, lists in-frame sequences with V and J called but not all clones. Of the missing ones, under half trace to an unresolved V gene in checked studies; the others have no known cause. The sample has 150,000 to 250,000 clones on record, 79% of them singletons. The biggest ten clones account for 1.5% to 1.7% of the sample. Sequencing was done on a sample of PBMCs. The receptors were sampled from a girl aged 10 to 17 in good health and CMV-seropositive.

The chain uses TRBV6-1 and TRBJ1-2, with TRBD1 identical over 10 bases. This CDR3 is built from 15 residues. V was clipped by 7 bases and J by 6 bases; unmatched bases: 11. CDR1 MNHNS and CDR2 SASEGT come from the germline V gene. The CDR3 sequence: CASTRQGAQPHGYTF. The DNA for the CDR3 is TGTGCCAGCACCCGACAGGGGGCTCAGCCCCATGGCTACACCTTC.

The chain recombines TRBV7-2 with TRBJ2-7; D is unclear. The CDR3 runs 13 residues. Trimming removed 1 base at V and 7 bases at J, with 11 bases between. Germline V gene lookup returns CDR1 SGHTA and CDR2 FQGNSA. The CDR3 is CASSLDVTREQYF. The CDR3 DNA sequence: TGTGCCAGCAGCTTAGATGTAACGCGGGAGCAGTACTTC.

This clone was seen only a few times. The CDR3 spells CASSYSRDTSTDTQYF. The CDR3 coding sequence is TGTGCCAGCAGTTACTCGAGGGATACTAGCACAGATACGCAGTATTTT. The genes are TRBV6-5 and TRBJ2-3, with D tentatively TRBD2 (5 bases). The CDR3 extends over 16 amino acids. Germline values: CDR1 MNHEY, CDR2 SVGAGI. Trimming removed 0 bases at V and 0 bases at J, with 10 bases between.

The V gene is TRBV4-3, the J gene TRBJ2-1; D is perhaps TRBD2 (5 bases). The CDR3 is 14 amino acids. V lost 1 base and J 9 bases, leaving 13 bases between the germline ends. Germline V CDR1 and CDR2: LGHNA, YSLEER. This CDR3 reads CASSQAETSGEQFF. CDR3 nucleotide sequence: TGCGCCAGCAGCCAAGCGGAAACGAGCGGTGAGCAGTTCTTC.

This chain links TRBV23-1 with TRBJ1-5; unclear D gene. TRBV23-1 is identified as an open reading frame with a role that is uncertain. CDR3 length equals 15 residues. Between the trimmed V and J ends, which lost 4 bases and 2 bases, there was a span of 12 bases. The CDR3 sequence is CASSLRPKCNQPQHF. The CDR3 DNA sequence: TGCGCCAGCAGTCTGCGTCCAAAATGCAATCAGCCCCAGCATTTT.

J is TRBJ2-5 and V is TRBV4-2; 13 nucleotides line up with TRBD2. The germline V gene encodes CDR1 LGHNA and CDR2 YNFKEQ. V lost 2 bases to trimming and J lost 5 bases; unmatched junction nucleotides: 5. This CDR3 has 16 amino acids. This CDR3 is CASSQTSGGASETQYF. The CDR3 nucleotides read TGTGCCAGCAGCCAAACTAGCGGGGGGGCCTCGGAGACCCAGTACTTC.

The V and J genes are TRBV4-3 and TRBJ2-5; the D gene is possibly TRBD2 (5 bases). V shed 0 bases and J shed 0 bases, with 11 bases lying between them. This CDR3 is built from 16 residues. Germline V gene data show CDR1 as LGHNA and CDR2 as YSLEER. CDR3: CASSQEFRTHQETQYF. CDR3 DNA sequence: TGCGCCAGCAGCCAAGAATTCAGGACTCACCAAGAGACCCAGTACTTC.

V is TRBV6-1 and J is TRBJ2-7; no reliable D call. Germline loops: CDR1 MNHNS, CDR2 SASEGT. The CDR3 is 12 residues long. V lost 7 bases and J 5 bases, leaving 12 bases between the germline ends. The CDR3, as DNA: TGTGCCAGCACCAATACCCCGGACGAGCAGTACTTC. As protein: CASTNTPDEQYF.

Note on this clone: Other DNA sequences in this specimen translate into the identical CDR3. V is TRBV9 and J is TRBJ2-5, with 11 bases matching TRBD2. Looked up from germline, CDR1 is SGDLS and CDR2 is YYNGEE. Trimming cost V 2 bases and J 3 bases; bases outside gene matches: 0. The CDR3 consists of 14 residues. The DNA for the CDR3 is TGTGCCAGCAGCGTGGGACTAGCGGAAGAGACCCAGTACTTC. This sequence encodes CASSVGLAEETQYF.

This clone was observed a few times. This chain connects TRBV10-1 to TRBJ2-3, with D perhaps matching TRBD1 (6 bases). Trimming took 2 bases from V and 1 from J, leaving 19 bases between them. The V gene's germline CDR1 is WNHNN and CDR2 SYGVQD (reference sequence). The CDR3 consists of 18 residues. The CDR3 nucleotides are TGCGCCAGCAGTGAGAGGCCTGGTGCAGGGGTTGGCACAGATACGCAGTATTTT. This sequence encodes CASSERPGAGVGTDTQYF.

This rearrangement joins TRBV11-2 to TRBJ2-7; no clear D gene. This CDR3 region has 14 residues. Germline V CDR1 and CDR2: SGHAT, FQNNGV. V was pared by 6 bases and J by 0 bases, with 12 bases between. Here the CDR3 reads CASSTRLSSYEQYF. The DNA for the CDR3 is TGTGCCAGCAGTACCCGTCTCAGCTCCTACGAGCAGTACTTC.

The chain couples TRBV28 to TRBJ2-1, with 10 bases lining up with TRBD2. The CDR3 has 19 residues. Germline assignment: CDR1 MDHEN and CDR2 SYDVKM. The V and J ends lost 6 bases and 2 bases, in that order; junction bases with no gene match: 16. The CDR3 nucleotides read TGTGCCAGCAGCCTAATTATAGCTAGCGGGGGATCACCCTACAATGAGCAGTTCTTC. It specifies CASSLIIASGGSPYNEQFF.

This clone was detected only a few times. The chain recombines TRBV25-1 with TRBJ2-1; 11 bases are a match to TRBD1. V shed 2 bases and J 7 bases; nucleotides not matched to a gene: 7. From germline, CDR1 is MGHDK and CDR2 SYGVNS. The CDR3 length is 16 residues. CDR3 coding DNA: TGTGCCAGCAGTGAACCTCCGGGACAGGGGGAGAATGAGCAGTTCTTC. Its protein is CASSEPPGQGENEQFF.

This chain links TRBV29-1 with TRBJ2-2, with D unclear. CDR3 length: 11 amino acids. Germline V gives CDR1 SQVTM, CDR2 ANQGSEA. V lost 4 bases and J lost 6, with 6 bases in between. The CDR3 sequence: CSVGTAGELFF. The CDR3 nucleotides read TGCAGCGTTGGTACAGCCGGGGAGCTGTTTTTT.

CDR3: CASSNPGGGSSYEQYF. The CDR3 nucleotides read TGTGCCAGCAGCAATCCCGGGGGGGGGAGCTCCTACGAGCAGTACTTC. This chain joins TRBV21-1 and TRBJ2-7; the table names TRBD2, a call not compared with the DNA. TRBV21-1 is listed as a pseudogene. The CDR3 sequence is 16 residues long.

The chain employs TRBV6-6 and TRBJ2-1, with 7 bases that match TRBD1. From germline, CDR1 is MNHNY and CDR2 SVGAGI (reference sequence). The trim removed 4 bases at V and 3 bases at J, leaving 3 bases unmatched. The CDR3 extends over 14 amino acids. The CDR3 here is CASSLTGNYNEQFF. In DNA form, the CDR3 reads TGTGCCAGCAGTTTGACAGGGAACTACAATGAGCAGTTCTTC.

This rearrangement joins TRBV9 to TRBJ1-1; tentative D call: TRBD1 (5 bases). The CDR3 spans 14 residues. Per the germline V gene, CDR1 is SGDLS and CDR2 is YYNGEE. The ends were cut back, 4 bases at V and 6 bases at J, with 16 bases in the middle. CDR3 coding DNA: TGTGCCAGCAGCACAACAGGATTTACCCCTGAAGCTTTCTTT. Translated: CASSTTGFTPEAFF.

V usage is TRBV10-3 and J usage is TRBJ1-1; TRBD1 agrees at 8 bases. Germline V gives CDR1 ENHRY, CDR2 SYGVKD. After removal of 10 bases from V and 0 bases from J, the junction contained 13 bases not matched to a gene. The CDR3 spans 16 residues. CDR3 loop: CATNTGTGLMNTEAFF. As DNA, the CDR3 is TGTGCCACCAATACCGGGACAGGACTTATGAACACTGAAGCTTTCTTT.

The genes are TRBV21-1 and TRBJ1-5; TRBD1 was called by the table and not checked on the DNA. TRBV21-1 is noted as a pseudogene. This CDR3 spans 15 amino acids. CDR3 DNA sequence: TGTGCCAGCAGCAAAGGGGGGACAGGCAATCAGCCCCAGCATTTT. Encoded protein: CASSKGGTGNQPQHF.

The V and J genes are TRBV29-1 and TRBJ2-4; possible D gene TRBD2, 6 bases. Germline CDR1 and CDR2: SQVTM and ANQGSEA. This CDR3 comprises 13 residues. V lost 6 bases and J lost 6, with 15 bases in between. Written as DNA, the CDR3 is TGCAGCGTAGCCCGCGGGGATGTAAACATTCAGTACTTC. This encodes CSVARGDVNIQYF.

This clone was picked up a small number of times. This chain joins TRBV18 and TRBJ1-4, with 8 bases lining up with TRBD1. The CDR3 is 15 residues long. The germline V gene encodes CDR1 KGHSH and CDR2 LQKENI. V dropped 3 bases and J dropped 10; count of bases not matched to a gene: 10. CDR3 sequence: CASSPGADRGGKLFF. CDR3 sequence (DNA): TGTGCCAGCTCACCCGGGGCCGACAGGGGAGGAAAACTGTTTTTT. The whole variable domain, filled in from reference TRBV18 and TRBJ1-4, reads NAGVMQNPRHLVRRRGQEARLRCSPMKGHSHVYWYRQLPEEGLKFMVYLQKENIIDESGMPKERFSAEFPKEGPSILRIQQVVRGDSAAYFCASSPGADRGGKLFFGSGTQLSVL.

This clone was seen just once. This sequence joins TRBV9 and TRBJ1-4; 7 bases agree with TRBD1. Trimming removed 7 bases from V and 3 bases from J; junction bases left unmatched: 3. The CDR3 loop spans 13 amino acids. Germline V gives CDR1 SGDLS, CDR2 YYNGEE. This chain's CDR3 is CASGTEANEKLFF. The CDR3 DNA reads as TGTGCCAGCGGGACAGAGGCTAATGAAAAACTGTTTTTT.

This rearrangement joins TRBV7-9 to TRBJ1-2, with TRBD1 as a possible D gene (5 bases). Germline V gene lookup returns CDR1 SEHNR and CDR2 FQNEAQ (reference sequence). The CDR3 is 15 amino acids. The germline V and J ends were trimmed by 3 bases and 5 bases, with 16 bases remaining between them. This CDR3 is CASSLQEAGGYGYTF. In DNA form, the CDR3 reads TGTGCCAGCAGCTTGCAGGAGGCGGGGGGATATGGCTACACCTTC.

CDR3 residues: CASSVSGRERGYQYNEQFF. The CDR3 DNA reads as TGTGCCAGCAGCGTAAGCGGGAGGGAGCGGGGGTACCAATACAATGAGCAGTTCTTC. This chain joins TRBV9 and TRBJ2-1; TRBD2 matches 10 bases. The V gene end was trimmed by 1 base and the J gene end by 4 bases; junction bases not matched to a gene: 14. The CDR3 contains 19 residues. CDR1 and CDR2 (germline): SGDLS, YYNGEE.

This sequence joins TRBV19 and TRBJ1-5, with TRBD1 matching 9 bases. Per germline, CDR1 LNHDA and CDR2 SQIVND (reference sequence). The V segment lost 4 bases and the J segment 7 bases; nucleotides outside the gene matches: 17. The CDR3 sequence is 18 residues long. Here the CDR3 reads CASSKGLYGTGRVQPQHF. CDR3 DNA: TGTGCCAGTAGTAAGGGGCTTTATGGGACAGGGAGGGTCCAGCCCCAGCATTTT.

The chain uses TRBV7-2 and TRBJ2-1; tentative D call: TRBD1 (6 bases). Germline V CDR1 and CDR2: SGHTA, FQGNSA. Trimming removed 1 base from V and 7 bases from J, with 11 bases in between. The CDR3 loop spans 14 amino acids. CDR3 DNA sequence: TGTGCCAGCAGCTTAGTACAGGGTCGGAATGAGCAGTTCTTC. It codes for CASSLVQGRNEQFF. The full variable domain, rest sourced from reference TRBV7-2 and TRBJ2-1, is GAGVSQSPSNKVTEKGKDVELRCDPISGHTALYWYRQSLGQGLEFLIYFQGNSAPDKSGLPSDRFSAERTGGSVSTLTIQRTQQEDSAVYLCASSLVQGRNEQFFGPGTRLTVL.

This clone was recorded a few times. The V gene is TRBV27, the J gene TRBJ2-3; 12 bases map to TRBD2. The ends lost 5 bases at V and 3 bases at J; junction bases unmatched: 3. The germline V gene has CDR1 MNHEY and CDR2 SMNVEV (reference sequence). The CDR3 loop spans 15 amino acids. The DNA of the CDR3 is TGTGCCAGCAGTCTACTAGCGGGGGGAACAGATACGCAGTATTTT. It translates to CASSLLAGGTDTQYF.